This T cell receptor (beta chain) originates from a study of cytomegalovirus exposure and HLA in healthy donors. The study's findings and limits: Association with HLA alleles at 0.05 false discovery rate was found for some 18,000 TCR beta sequences in a later analysis. Within an earlier analysis, most TCR beta V segments proved productive either about 87% or about 30% of the time.

As regards this clone: Its antigen is not identified.

CDR1 and CDR2 from the germline V gene are SGHRS and YFSETQ. The CDR3 length is 12 residues. With 4 bases clipped from V and 8 bases from J, the junction kept 3 bases outside the gene matches. It was with 60 Vbeta and 13 Jbeta primers that the PCR ran. Clones were read by immunoSEQ multiplex PCR, and TCRdb kept only the in-frame ones, dropping some. The data show a few hundred thousand clones, approximately 80% seen once. Sequencing input: PBMCs. The rearrangement uses TRBV5-1 and TRBJ2-1, with 7 bases lining up with TRBD2. The TCR sequence derives from a young man in good health and CMV-seronegative. CDR3 in amino acids: CASSETSHEQFF. The CDR3 DNA follows: TGCGCCAGCAGCGAGACTAGCCATGAGCAGTTCTTC. Filled out from reference TRBV5-1 and TRBJ2-1, the complete variable domain reads KAGVTQTPRYLIKTRGQQVTLSCSPISGHRSVSWYQQTPGQGLQFLFEYFSETQRNKGNFPGRFSGRQFSNSRSEMNVSTLELGDSALYLCASSETSHEQFFGPGTRLTVL.